The 20 T cell receptor beta chains below all came from one sample that was sequenced in a study of CXCR3-negative and CXCR3-positive naive CD8 T cells. 5' RACE that incorporated UMI labels was used to prepare the TRB cDNA libraries. TCRdb reanalyzed the 5' RACE reads, giving one entry per CDR3 protein sequence and no DNA. This listing includes around 60,000 distinct CDR3 sequences. Their antigens are not known. Study results and caveats: Higher TRB CDR3 hydrophobicity marked CXCR3-positive naive cells relative to CXCR3-negative naive cells.

Sequenced input: naive CXCR3+ CD8+ T cells from blood. Subset noted: CD45RO-CCR7+CD27+CD95- naive CD8+ T cells expressing CXCR3 (TNR3+). The receptor source for this set is a human donor in good health. Some clones in this sample may be carry-over from other donors' samples.

This sequence joins TRBV11-2 and TRBJ2-7. This CDR3 has 14 residues. Germline loops: CDR1 SGHAT, CDR2 FQNNGV. Here the CDR3 reads CASSFDVDSYEQYF.

The chain couples TRBV7-9 to TRBJ1-2; the TCRdb D gene call, TRBD1, has no DNA to confirm it. Germline loops: CDR1 SEHNR, CDR2 FQNEAQ (reference sequence). The CDR3 length is 16 residues. The CDR3 spells CASSLGGSRASDGYTF.

The chain uses TRBV29-1 and TRBJ2-1; there is no DNA to check the TCRdb D call of TRBD1. Germline V gene sequence: CDR1 SQVTM, CDR2 ANQGSEA. The CDR3 runs to 14 residues. CDR3 protein: CSALGTLPNNEQFF.

The gene calls are TRBV29-1 and TRBJ2-7; the D call from TCRdb, TRBD1, cannot be confirmed without DNA. Germline V gives CDR1 SQVTM, CDR2 ANQGSEA. The CDR3 loop spans 13 amino acids. The CDR3 here is CSVEEDRGHEQYF.

V is TRBV29-1 and J is TRBJ2-2; TCRdb's D call of TRBD1 is untestable without DNA. Germline V gene data show CDR1 as SQVTM and CDR2 as ANQGSEA. CDR3 size: 13 residues. CDR3: CSGLGQYTGELFF.

The rearrangement uses TRBV5-6 and TRBJ2-2. Germline V gene data show CDR1 as SGHDT and CDR2 as YYEEEE. The CDR3 is made up of 11 amino acids. The CDR3 here is CASIAAGELFF.

The chain has TRBV20-1 and TRBJ2-3; TCRdb designates TRBD1, a call that cannot be tested without DNA. CDR3 length: 16 amino acids. Germline assignment: CDR1 DFQATT and CDR2 SNEGSKA (reference sequence). CDR3 protein: CSASPRGQGNTDTQYF.

V and J are TRBV6-4 and TRBJ2-1. This CDR3 comprises 16 residues. CDR1 is MRHNA, CDR2 SNTAGT, per germline. The CDR3 sequence is CASSDSWQSSYNEQFF.

The chain employs TRBV11-2 and TRBJ2-7. The CDR3 has 13 residues. Germline CDR1 reads SGHAT; CDR2 reads FQNNGV. The chain's CDR3 is CASSLEQSYEQYF. Full variable domain (missing parts from reference TRBV11-2 and TRBJ2-7): EAGVAQSPRYKIIEKRQSVAFWCNPISGHATLYWYQQILGQGPKLLIQFQNNGVVDDSQLPKDRFSAERLKGVDSTLKIQPAKLEDSAVYLCASSLEQSYEQYFGPGTRLTVT.

V usage is TRBV12-3 or TRBV12-4 and J usage is TRBJ2-2; TCRdb reports TRBD1, a call that lacks DNA to check it against. The CDR3 length is 13 residues. CDR3 sequence reads: CASSFRDPGELFF.

The J gene is TRBJ2-5, the V gene TRBV6-5; TCRdb's D call of TRBD2 is untestable without DNA. This CDR3 comprises 15 residues. Germline V gives CDR1 MNHEY, CDR2 SVGAGI. The CDR3 sequence is CASSADSLAGETQYF.

J is TRBJ2-7 and V is TRBV29-1; with no DNA, the TCRdb D assignment of TRBD1 cannot be verified. CDR1 and CDR2 from the germline V gene are SQVTM and ANQGSEA. CDR3 length: 12 residues. The CDR3 region is CSVRDRTYEQYF.

The gene calls are TRBV29-1 and TRBJ2-7; with no DNA, the TCRdb D assignment of TRBD2 cannot be verified. CDR3 length equals 12 residues. CDR1 and CDR2 from the germline V gene are SQVTM and ANQGSEA. This CDR3 reads CSAAGLEAEQYF.

This sequence joins TRBV29-1 and TRBJ2-7. Germline V gene sequence: CDR1 SQVTM, CDR2 ANQGSEA. The CDR3 has 11 residues. CDR3 sequence: CSVEVGWEQYF.

The chain links TRBV5-1 to TRBJ2-7; the TRBD1 assignment by TCRdb is unverifiable without DNA. CDR1 SGHRS and CDR2 YFSETQ come from the germline V gene. The CDR3 loop spans 13 amino acids. The CDR3 loop reads CASSFKGGYEQYF.

The chain has TRBV28 and TRBJ2-5; TCRdb's assignment of TRBD1 cannot be checked, as there is no DNA. CDR1 is MDHEN, CDR2 SYDVKM, per germline. The CDR3 totals 15 residues. The CDR3 protein is CASSLSPGGAETQYF. The whole variable domain, filled in from reference TRBV28 and TRBJ2-5, reads DVKVTQSSRYLVKRTGEKVFLECVQDMDHENMFWYRQDPGLGLRLIYFSYDVKMKEKGDIPEGYSVSREKKERFSLILESASTNQTSMYLCASSLSPGGAETQYFGPGTRLLVL.

This chain links TRBV7-9 with TRBJ2-7. The CDR3 extends over 15 amino acids. The germline V gene encodes CDR1 SEHNR and CDR2 FQNEAQ (reference sequence). The CDR3: CASSHDLTSSYEQYF.

This chain uses TRBV20-1 with TRBJ2-2; TCRdb's assignment of TRBD1 cannot be checked, as there is no DNA. The CDR3 consists of 14 residues. Per germline, CDR1 DFQATT and CDR2 SNEGSKA (reference sequence). CDR3 amino acids: CSARVTGDTGELFF.

The J gene is TRBJ2-7, the V gene TRBV20-1; TCRdb designates TRBD1, a call that cannot be tested without DNA. The CDR3 totals 14 residues. Germline CDR1 is DFQATT and CDR2 is SNEGSKA (reference sequence). The CDR3 sequence: CSARRPYGPYEQYF.

This chain uses TRBV28 with TRBJ1-4; TCRdb reports TRBD1, a call that lacks DNA to check it against. There are 14 residues in the CDR3. CDR1 and CDR2 (germline): MDHEN, SYDVKM. The CDR3 reads CASSRQGLYEKLFF.